The table lists the clone carrying this TCR beta chain with a few counts. Its antigen remains unidentified. An overlapping HIV-1 Gag peptide pool stimulated these cells at 0.85 to 1 ug/peptide/mL. Sorting of responding CD4+ T cells relied on upregulated CD40 ligand together with CD69. The sample originates from a study of persistence of HIV-infected CD4 T cells. Study-wide results and limits: CMV- and Gag-responding cells had lower TCRbeta richness than CD3/CD28-responding cells.

Sequencing used immunoSEQ version 4 in survey mode. This table comes from immunoSEQ multiplex PCR, and its TCRdb copy is limited to in-frame clones, with some not included. The profile shows about 20,000 clones, around three fifths of them singletons. CDR3 size: 12 residues. Trimming removed 6 bases from V and 3 bases from J, with 7 bases in between. The germline V gene encodes CDR1 KGHDR and CDR2 SFDVKD. This chain connects TRBV24-1 to TRBJ1-2; unclear D gene. The receptor comes from an adult woman with HIV who was CMV-seropositive. Source: CD4+ T cells sorted from PBMCs after roughly 18-hour stimulation, taken from a patient who received antiretroviral therapy. The CDR3 nucleotides are TGTGCCACCAGTTACAGCGACTATGGCTACACCTTC. Translating gives CATSYSDYGYTF.